Presented here are 24 T cell receptor beta chains from one specimen sequenced in a study of OX40 agonist ivuxolimab in advanced cancers. The library relied on the immunoSEQ multiplex PCR assay. This is the immuneACCESS table as TCRdb keeps it, with only in-frame sequences that have V and J called. A part of the clones is gone; compared with another copy, unresolved V genes explain less than half, and the rest is unexplained. The sample profile shows some 100,000 clones; roughly 90% of them were found once. The ten most abundant clones make up roughly 0.53% of the sample. Sequencing used CD4+ or CD8+ T cells sorted from blood, obtained in a trial of the OX40 agonist ivuxolimab. The receptor source for this set is an adult with an advanced solid tumor such as melanoma, head and neck, liver or kidney cancer.

The J gene is TRBJ1-2, the V gene TRBV7-8, with D maybe TRBD1 (5 bases). CDR3 size: 13 residues. In germline, CDR1 is SGHVS, CDR2 FQNEAQ. Trimming cost V 6 bases and J 2 bases, with 10 bases left between them. DNA of the CDR3: TGTGCCAGCAGTGAGGGGCTGAACTATGGCTACACCTTC. Translation: CASSEGLNYGYTF.

This chain joins TRBV20-1 and TRBJ2-7, with a possible D match to TRBD2 (6 bases). This CDR3 is built from 11 residues. Germline assignment: CDR1 DFQATT and CDR2 SNEGSKA (reference sequence). Trimming took 6 bases from V and 3 from J, leaving 9 bases between them. CDR3 DNA sequence: TGCAGTGCCCGGGAGATCTACGAGCAGTACTTC. Amino acids: CSAREIYEQYF.

This chain connects TRBV2 to TRBJ2-5; tentative D call: TRBD2 (5 bases). V gave up 4 bases and J gave up 1 base, with 13 bases separating them. The CDR3 runs 15 residues. Germline CDR1 is SNHLY and CDR2 is FYNNEI. CDR3 sequence reads: CASSVMGSSQETQYF. DNA for the CDR3: TGTGCCAGCAGTGTTATGGGGAGTTCCCAAGAGACCCAGTACTTC.

The chain has TRBV7-2 and TRBJ2-3; 8 positions agree with TRBD2. This CDR3 has 15 amino acids. The ends lost 5 bases at V and 1 base at J; junction bases unmatched: 5. Per the germline V gene, CDR1 is SGHTA and CDR2 is FQGNSA. This CDR3 is CASSHSGSRTDTQYF. The CDR3 DNA reads as TGTGCCAGCAGCCACAGCGGGAGTCGCACAGATACGCAGTATTTT.

The chain links TRBV6-5 to TRBJ1-5, with TRBD1 matching 8 bases. Trimming cost V 2 bases and J 4 bases; bases outside gene matches: 4. The CDR3 has 15 amino acids. Germline CDR1 MNHEY, CDR2 SVGAGI. CDR3 sequence: CASSYGQGGNQPQHF. The CDR3, as DNA: TGTGCCAGCAGTTACGGACAGGGAGGAAATCAGCCCCAGCATTTT.

The V call is TRBV28, the J call TRBJ2-7; 9 bases are shared with TRBD1. Unmatched junction bases numbered 6, after V lost 4 bases and J lost 5 bases. Germline-derived CDR1 and CDR2 are MDHEN and SYDVKM. The CDR3 runs 14 residues. The CDR3 nucleotides read TGTGCCAGCAGTTCCGAGGACAGGGGAAACGAGCAGTACTTC. Translation gives CASSSEDRGNEQYF.

The chain has TRBV19 and TRBJ2-5, with D possibly being TRBD1 (6 bases). V shed 5 bases and J shed 2 bases, with 12 bases lying between them. The CDR3 covers 14 residues. The germline V gene has CDR1 LNHDA and CDR2 SQIVND (reference sequence). The DNA for the CDR3 is TGTGCCAGTAGTTTCCGGGACAAGCAAGAGACCCAGTACTTC. As protein: CASSFRDKQETQYF.

The gene calls are TRBV18 and TRBJ1-1; D remains ambiguous. The V end lost 3 bases, the J end lost 0 bases, and 5 bases lay between the germline ends. The CDR3 extends over 13 amino acids. Germline V gives CDR1 KGHSH, CDR2 LQKENI. Here the CDR3 DNA reads TGTGCCAGCTCACCCCCTATGAACACTGAAGCTTTCTTT. Translated: CASSPPMNTEAFF. Variable domain in full (rest from reference TRBV18 and TRBJ1-1): NAGVMQNPRHLVRRRGQEARLRCSPMKGHSHVYWYRQLPEEGLKFMVYLQKENIIDESGMPKERFSAEFPKEGPSILRIQQVVRGDSAAYFCASSPPMNTEAFFGQGTRLTVV.

The chain joins TRBV5-4 to TRBJ2-7; D is unresolved. V lost 1 base and J lost 4, with 9 bases in between. CDR1 is SGHNT and CDR2 is YYREEE in the germline V gene (reference sequence). The CDR3 extends over 13 amino acids. The CDR3 DNA sequence: TGTGCCAGCAGCTTGACTTCGCAATACGAGCAGTACTTC. Protein product: CASSLTSQYEQYF.

In regard to this clone: A junction end diverges from the germline sequence, so it may reflect a read error. The chain recombines TRBV7-7 with TRBJ2-7; no definite D call. Germline CDR1 is SSHAT and CDR2 is FNYEAQ (reference sequence). The CDR3 sequence is 14 residues long. This CDR3 is CASSSNPQAAEQYF. The CDR3 DNA follows: TGTGCTAGCAGCTCCAATCCCCAGGCGGCCGAGCAGTACTTC.

This clone appeared a single time. For the CDR3, the DNA is TGTGCCAGCAGCGTAGAGGGGCAGGGTTACTACGAGCAGTACTTC. Its translation: CASSVEGQGYYEQYF. V is TRBV9 and J is TRBJ2-7; D is possibly TRBD1 (5 bases). Per the germline V gene, CDR1 is SGDLS and CDR2 is YYNGEE. The germline V and J ends were trimmed by 0 bases and 3 bases, with 13 bases remaining between them. There are 15 residues in the CDR3.

This sequence joins TRBV6-1 and TRBJ2-7; D possibly corresponds to TRBD2 (5 bases). Trimming removed 4 bases at V and 3 bases at J, with 16 bases between. Looked up from germline, CDR1 is MNHNS and CDR2 is SASEGT. The CDR3 is 15 amino acids. The CDR3 sequence: CASSGQEVHSYEQYF. The CDR3, as DNA: TGTGCCAGCAGTGGCCAGGAGGTACATAGCTACGAGCAGTACTTC.

The V call is TRBV7-2, the J call TRBJ2-7; maybe TRBD2 (5 bases). V shed 2 bases and J shed 4 bases, with 21 bases lying between them. Germline V gene sequence: CDR1 SGHTA, CDR2 FQGNSA. CDR3 length: 17 residues. CDR3 nucleotides: TGTGCCAGCAGCTTAAGCTTGGGAGTGCGATTCGGTTACGAGCAGTACTTC. This translates into CASSLSLGVRFGYEQYF.

In its sample, this clone was seen once. The chain combines TRBV28 with TRBJ2-2; D is perhaps TRBD2 (5 bases). The CDR3 extends over 15 amino acids. Trimming left V 4 bases short and J 4 bases short, with 13 bases between. CDR1 is MDHEN and CDR2 is SYDVKM in the germline V gene. CDR3 coding DNA: TGTGCCAGCAGTTCCCCGAGCGAGGGCACCGGGGAGCTGTTTTTT. It yields the protein CASSSPSEGTGELFF.

V is TRBV5-8 and J is TRBJ1-1; no reliable D call. Germline assignment: CDR1 SGHTS and CDR2 YDEGEE. The germline V and J ends were trimmed by 2 bases and 0 bases, with 5 bases remaining between them. There are 13 residues in the CDR3. For the CDR3, the DNA is TGTGCCAGCAGCTTACAGATGAACACTGAAGCTTTCTTT. It yields the protein CASSLQMNTEAFF.

The rearrangement links TRBV28 to TRBJ2-3, with TRBD1 identical over 9 bases. The CDR3 runs 15 residues. The germline V gene has CDR1 MDHEN and CDR2 SYDVKM. Trimming at V came to 2 bases and at J to 4 bases, leaving 4 bases not matched to a gene. The chain's CDR3 is CASSLGGQGADTQYF. Here the CDR3 DNA reads TGTGCCAGCAGTTTAGGGGGACAGGGAGCAGATACGCAGTATTTT.

V and J are TRBV6-1 and TRBJ1-5, with a possible D match to TRBD1 (5 bases). Deletions cut 3 bases from V and 4 bases from J, with 16 bases between. Looked up from germline, CDR1 is MNHNS and CDR2 is SASEGT. This CDR3 region has 16 residues. The CDR3 nucleotides read TGTGCCAGCAGTGACCCGGGGCGGGGAAGGAATCAGCCCCAGCATTTT. This gives the protein CASSDPGRGRNQPQHF.

The chain combines TRBV7-9 with TRBJ2-7, with D perhaps given as TRBD1 or TRBD2 (5 bases each). There are 14 residues in the CDR3. V shed 3 bases and J shed 6 bases, with 15 bases lying between them. Germline lookup yields CDR1 SEHNR and CDR2 FQNEAQ (reference sequence). The CDR3 spells CASSLGRDLAEQYF. The CDR3 DNA reads as TGTGCCAGCAGCTTGGGCAGGGACCTGGCCGAGCAGTACTTC.

The chain is built from TRBV4-1 and TRBJ2-7; D call uncertain. CDR3 length: 17 amino acids. Germline assignment: CDR1 MGHRA and CDR2 YSYEKL. The germline V and J ends were trimmed by 2 bases and 2 bases, with 19 bases remaining between them. The CDR3 bases are TGCGCCAGCAGCCAAAGTCCCAGGCAGTCCGATCCCTACGAGCAGTACTTC. Translated: CASSQSPRQSDPYEQYF.

The V call is TRBV5-6, the J call TRBJ2-1, with D unclear. CDR1 is SGHDT, CDR2 YYEEEE, per germline. CDR3 length equals 15 residues. Trimming removed 0 bases from V and 2 bases from J, with 9 bases in between. The CDR3 sequence: CASSLGVDTYNEQFF. CDR3 bases: TGTGCCAGCAGCTTGGGTGTAGATACCTACAATGAGCAGTTCTTC. The variable domain in full, with the rest retrieved from reference TRBV5-6 and TRBJ2-1, is DAGVTQSPTHLIKTRGQQVTLRCSPKSGHDTVSWYQQALGQGPQFIFQYYEEEERQRGNFPDRFSGHQFPNYSSELNVNALLLGDSALYLCASSLGVDTYNEQFFGPGTRLTVL.

The V gene is TRBV29-1, the J gene TRBJ2-1; the D gene is possibly TRBD2 (6 bases). This CDR3 has 14 residues. V was pared by 7 bases and J by 4 bases, with 17 bases between. The germline V gene has CDR1 SQVTM and CDR2 ANQGSEA. CDR3 region: CSGRDRETYNEQFF. The CDR3 DNA follows: TGCAGCGGGAGGGACCGGGAAACTTACAATGAGCAGTTCTTC.

The chain carries TRBV18 and TRBJ1-3, with D possibly being TRBD1 (6 bases). This CDR3 spans 17 amino acids. Germline V gene lookup returns CDR1 KGHSH and CDR2 LQKENI. Trimming stripped 3 bases from V and 2 bases from J, with 17 bases between. CDR3: CASSPAPLQGTGNTIYF. The CDR3 nucleotides are TGTGCCAGCTCACCTGCCCCTCTACAGGGAACTGGAAACACCATATATTTT.

V is TRBV19 and J is TRBJ2-3; 7 bases are a match to TRBD1. Per germline, CDR1 LNHDA and CDR2 SQIVND (reference sequence). The CDR3 spans 16 residues. V gave up 6 bases and J gave up 0 bases; unmatched junction bases: 9. The CDR3 nucleotides are TGTGCCAGTAGCGAAGACAGGGACCCGAGCACAGATACGCAGTATTTT. It translates to CASSEDRDPSTDTQYF.

This rearrangement joins TRBV4-3 to TRBJ2-1, with TRBD2 identical over 12 bases. V trimming: 1 base; J trimming: 2 bases; junction bases outside the gene matches: 3. Germline-derived CDR1 and CDR2 are LGHNA and YSLEER. The CDR3 length is 17 residues. CDR3 sequence reads: CASSQGLAGATYNEQFF. The CDR3 DNA follows: TGCGCCAGCAGCCAAGGACTAGCGGGAGCGACCTACAATGAGCAGTTCTTC.